This TCR beta chain was sequenced in a study of response to subunit inactivated influenza vaccine. Germline V gene lookup returns CDR1 SGHTA and CDR2 FQGNSA. The CDR3 spans 14 residues. V was cut by 5 bases and J by 4 bases, with 14 bases left in between. A single record per CDR3 protein comes from TCRdb applying MiXCR to the RT-PCR reads. The table records 450,000 to 600,000 distinct CDR3 sequences, approximately 7.8% of them present only once. Sequencing used PBMCs from blood, obtained roughly 24 months after vaccination. This TCR derives from a man aged 50 to 69 who received an inactivated influenza vaccine. The chain employs TRBV7-2 and TRBJ1-2; possibly TRBD1 for D (5 bases). The DNA for the CDR3 is TGTGCCAGCAGCCCCGGGACTGCCCTCTATGGCTACACCTTC. Translation: CASSPGTALYGYTF.